The clone carrying this TCR beta chain was observed a handful of times. What it binds is unknown. The authors prepared the TCRbeta library with unique molecular identifiers. TCRdb independently ran MiXCR on the PCR reads; one entry per CDR3 protein. The table lists about 420,000 distinct CDR3 sequences, around 15% of them singletons, with less than 30% in the top ten. V dropped 3 bases and J dropped 4 bases, with 9 bases sitting between them. This CDR3 has 13 amino acids. These data are taken from a study of T-cell reconstitution after alpha-beta-depleted transplantation in children. Study-wide findings and caveats: It was reported that alpha-beta T cells came from several hundred expanded graft clones (about two months after transplant).

The sample in question was PBMCs, mostly from graft donor cells, obtained 360 days after TCRalphabeta/CD19-depleted stem cell transplant. The chain couples TRBV12-3 or TRBV12-4 to TRBJ1-2, with unresolved D. The origin of this receptor is a boy younger than two who had a stem cell transplant for Wiskott-Aldrich syndrome, so the T cells may come from the graft donor. In nucleotides, the CDR3 is TGTGCCAGCAGTTTTAAGGCACTCTATGGCTACACCTTC. Its protein product is CASSFKALYGYTF.